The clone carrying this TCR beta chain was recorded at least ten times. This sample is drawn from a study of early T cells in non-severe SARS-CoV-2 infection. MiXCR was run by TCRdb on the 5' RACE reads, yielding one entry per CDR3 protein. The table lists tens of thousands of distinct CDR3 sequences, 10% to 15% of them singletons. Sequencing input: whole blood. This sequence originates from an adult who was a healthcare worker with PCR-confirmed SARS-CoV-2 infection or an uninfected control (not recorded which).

This CDR3 is CASSLAPTPYNEQFF. CDR3 bases: TGTGCCAGCAGCTTAGCCCCAACACCTTACAATGAGCAGTTCTTC. The chain is built from TRBV7-6 and TRBJ2-1; D is undetermined. The CDR3 spans 15 residues. V was shortened by 0 bases and J by 4 bases, with 10 bases between the two germline ends. Germline V gene sequence: CDR1 SGHVS, CDR2 FNYEAQ.